This passage covers 29 T cell receptor beta chains from one sample sequenced in a study of T cells after yellow fever vaccination. In TCRdb, the 5' RACE reads were re-called with MiXCR into one record per CDR3 protein. This sample yields 200,000 to 300,000 distinct CDR3 sequences, of which roughly 3.7% are seen a single time; roughly a fifth belongs to the top ten. The sample in question was PBMCs, obtained 15 days after the yellow fever booster vaccination. The receptors were sampled from a man younger than 35 who received the YFV17D yellow fever vaccine.

This clonotype has at least ten counts. The chain employs TRBV4-1 and TRBJ2-5; possibly TRBD1 for D (5 bases). The germline CDR1 and CDR2 sequences are MGHRA and YSYEKL. CDR3 length equals 14 residues. Trimming took off 4 bases at V and 1 base at J, with 10 bases between the two ends. The CDR3: CASSPREFQETQYF. The CDR3 coding sequence is TGCGCCAGCAGCCCCAGGGAATTCCAAGAGACCCAGTACTTC.

This clonotype was seen ten or more times. This chain connects TRBV10-3 to TRBJ1-5; 10 positions agree with TRBD1. The CDR3 contains 15 residues. V was pared by 10 bases and J by 1 base, with 7 bases of the junction left unmatched. The V gene's germline CDR1 is ENHRY and CDR2 SYGVKD. CDR3 nucleotide sequence: TGTGCCACCGGACAGGGGGTCGGCAGCAATCAGCCCCAGCATTTT. Protein: CATGQGVGSNQPQHF.

This clonotype was picked up many times. V and J are TRBV28 and TRBJ2-5, with D possibly being TRBD2 (6 bases). This CDR3 contains 17 residues. The V end lost 3 bases, the J end lost 5 bases, and 22 bases lay between the germline ends. Looked up from germline, CDR1 is MDHEN and CDR2 is SYDVKM. The CDR3 protein is CASSFIPSRGVVETQYF. Here the CDR3 DNA reads TGTGCCAGCAGTTTCATCCCCTCCCGCGGGGTAGTTGAGACCCAGTACTTC.

In this sample, this clonotype turned up many times. This rearrangement joins TRBV2 to TRBJ2-7, with D maybe TRBD1 (6 bases). Germline CDR1 is SNHLY and CDR2 is FYNNEI. V gave up 8 bases and J gave up 4 bases, with 12 bases separating them. This CDR3 has 12 residues. The CDR3 loop is CASGGHLYEQYF. The CDR3 DNA reads as TGTGCCAGCGGGGGACACTTGTACGAGCAGTACTTC. Drawing the rest from reference TRBV2 and TRBJ2-7, the complete variable domain is EPEVTQTPSHQVTQMGQEVILRCVPISNHLYFYWYRQILGQKVEFLVSFYNNEISEKSEIFDDQFSVERPDGSNFTLKIRSTKLEDSAMYFCASGGHLYEQYFGPGTRLTVT.

This clonotype came up many times. The chain combines TRBV7-6 with TRBJ2-4, with a weak D call TRBD2 (6 bases). The germline V and J ends were trimmed by 3 bases and 6 bases, with 12 bases remaining between them. CDR3 length: 14 amino acids. Germline lookup yields CDR1 SGHVS and CDR2 FNYEAQ. Written as DNA, the CDR3 is TGTGCCAGCAGCTTCTCGGCCGGGGGAAACATTCAGTACTTC. Its translation: CASSFSAGGNIQYF.

This clonotype has just a few counts. The rearrangement joins TRBV19 to TRBJ2-1, with 8 bases lining up with TRBD2. The CDR3 covers 16 residues. Germline V gives CDR1 LNHDA, CDR2 SQIVND (reference sequence). J gave up 0 bases and V 5 bases, and 6 bases lay outside the gene matches. Here the CDR3 reads CASSSAGGSSYNEQFF. The DNA of the CDR3 is TGTGCCAGTAGTTCCGCGGGGGGAAGCTCCTACAATGAGCAGTTCTTC.

This clonotype has a count of ten or more. The CDR3 region is CAVPTPGTAGRDTQYF. In DNA, the CDR3 is TGTGCCGTCCCAACCCCCGGGACTGCGGGCAGGGATACGCAGTATTTT. This chain joins TRBV7-2 and TRBJ2-3, with D possibly TRBD2 on 6 matching bases. Germline V gene data show CDR1 as SGHTA and CDR2 as FQGNSA. The germline V and J ends were trimmed by 11 bases and 6 bases, with 27 bases remaining between them. The CDR3 length is 16 residues.

In this sample, this clonotype turned up many times. The chain couples TRBV5-1 to TRBJ2-5, with 10 positions matching TRBD1. Germline CDR1 is SGHRS and CDR2 is YFSETQ. This CDR3 contains 16 residues. Trimming removed 0 bases from V and 4 bases from J; junction bases left unmatched: 6. The CDR3: CASSLGRQGAGETQYF. CDR3 DNA sequence: TGCGCCAGCAGCTTGGGGCGACAGGGGGCAGGAGAGACCCAGTACTTC.

The sample holds many counts of this clonotype. V gene TRBV20-1 combines with J gene TRBJ1-2; no definite D call. The CDR3 runs 14 residues. Germline loops: CDR1 DFQATT, CDR2 SNEGSKA (reference sequence). Here the CDR3 reads CSPFRHQTNYGYTF. The CDR3 DNA follows: TGCAGCCCTTTCAGGCACCAAACCAACTATGGCTACACCTTC.

This clonotype occurred many times. The CDR3 protein is CASSRGTENYGYTF. The CDR3 DNA is TGTGCCAGCAGCCGAGGGACGGAGAACTATGGCTACACCTTC. This chain links TRBV3-1 with TRBJ1-2; D perhaps matches TRBD1 (5 bases). Trimming shortened V by 4 bases and J by 2 bases, and 11 bases separated the two germline ends. From germline, CDR1 is LGHDT and CDR2 YNNKEL (reference sequence). This CDR3 region has 14 residues.

This clonotype was seen repeatedly, ten times or more. The chain recombines TRBV5-5 with TRBJ2-3, with no clear D. V lost 5 bases to trimming and J lost 1 base, with 8 bases between them. The germline V gene encodes CDR1 SGHKS and CDR2 YYEKEE (reference sequence). This CDR3 has 13 residues. CDR3: CASRPPGTDTQYF. In DNA, the CDR3 is TGTGCCAGCAGGCCGCCGGGCACAGATACGCAGTATTTT.

This clonotype was detected many times. V usage is TRBV20-1 and J usage is TRBJ1-1, with D hard to call. The CDR3 length is 11 residues. The V end was cut by 4 bases, the J end by 4 bases, with 7 bases between. Germline V lookup: CDR1 DFQATT, CDR2 SNEGSKA (reference sequence). The DNA of the CDR3 is TGCAGTGCTACCGGGCCCACTGAAGCTTTCTTT. Amino acids: CSATGPTEAFF.

This clonotype was seen repeatedly, ten times or more. V gene TRBV12-3 or TRBV12-4 combines with J gene TRBJ2-1; TRBD2 aligns across 9 bases. With V trimmed by 3 bases and J by 9 bases, 9 bases remained unmatched. The length of the CDR3 is 15 residues. The CDR3 nucleotides are TGTGCCAGCAGTTTGCGGCGGGGGGGCCTAGGTGAGCAGTTCTTC. Residues: CASSLRRGGLGEQFF.

V gene TRBV2 combines with J gene TRBJ2-5, with 10 bases aligning to TRBD2. This CDR3 region has 15 residues. Per germline, CDR1 SNHLY and CDR2 FYNNEI. V lost 6 bases to trimming and J lost 5 bases; unmatched junction nucleotides: 9. The DNA of the CDR3 is TGTGCCAGCAGAGCGGGGGGGCGTGGAGGGGAGACCCAGTACTTC. Protein product: CASRAGGRGGETQYF.

This clonotype was recorded at least ten times. V gene TRBV10-3 combines with J gene TRBJ1-1; D perhaps matches TRBD1 (5 bases). Germline CDR1 reads ENHRY; CDR2 reads SYGVKD. The CDR3 extends over 11 amino acids. Trimming took 11 bases from V and 4 from J, leaving 11 bases between them. DNA of the CDR3: TGTGCCGTACAGGTTAGCACTGAAGCTTTCTTT. Amino acids: CAVQVSTEAFF.

This clonotype came up many times. The V gene is TRBV19, the J gene TRBJ1-5; D is ambiguous. CDR1 and CDR2 (germline): LNHDA, SQIVND (reference sequence). The CDR3 runs 12 residues. Trimming removed 2 bases at V and 6 bases at J, with 5 bases between. Here the CDR3 DNA reads TGTGCCAGTAGTATATGGGGTCAGCCCCAGCATTTT. Translation: CASSIWGQPQHF.

This clonotype was seen ten or more times. V is TRBV7-9 and J is TRBJ1-2; D is unclear. Trimming pared 1 base from V and 7 bases from J, leaving 7 bases between. Per the germline V gene, CDR1 is SEHNR and CDR2 is FQNEAQ (reference sequence). The CDR3 length is 12 residues. The chain's CDR3 is CASSLEAFGYTF. In nucleotides, the CDR3 is TGTGCCAGCAGCTTAGAGGCCTTTGGCTACACCTTC.

This clonotype was counted at least ten times. The rearrangement joins TRBV5-5 to TRBJ1-1, with D hard to call. Germline CDR1 SGHKS, CDR2 YYEKEE (reference sequence). Trimming took 1 base from V and 4 from J, leaving 11 bases between them. The CDR3 extends over 14 amino acids. Here the CDR3 DNA reads TGTGCCAGCAGCTTGTATGGGTGGGGCACTGAAGCTTTCTTT. Its translation: CASSLYGWGTEAFF.

The table lists this clonotype with many counts. V is TRBV19 and J is TRBJ1-2; TRBD1 agrees at 9 bases. The V gene end was trimmed by 6 bases and the J gene end by 0 bases; junction bases not matched to a gene: 11. The germline CDR1 and CDR2 sequences are LNHDA and SQIVND (reference sequence). CDR3 length: 17 residues. As DNA, the CDR3 is TGTGCCAGTAGCCGGACAGGGGCTCTTGGGACTAACTATGGCTACACCTTC. It encodes CASSRTGALGTNYGYTF. The entire variable domain, with the rest obtained from reference TRBV19 and TRBJ1-2, is as follows: DGGITQSPKYLFRKEGQNVTLSCEQNLNHDAMYWYRQDPGQGLRLIYYSQIVNDFQKGDIAEGYSVSREKKESFPLTVTSAQKNPTAFYLCASSRTGALGTNYGYTFGSGTRLTVV.

This clonotype was observed many times. The rearrangement links TRBV7-6 to TRBJ2-7, with 11 bases that match TRBD1. The V gene's germline CDR1 is SGHVS and CDR2 FNYEAQ. After removal of 4 bases from V and 5 bases from J, the junction contained 7 bases not matched to a gene. The CDR3 covers 15 residues. The CDR3 DNA reads TGTGCCAGCAGCTCGACGGGACAGGGGGACCACGAGCAGTACTTC. This encodes CASSSTGQGDHEQYF.

Ten or more counts support this clonotype. The V call is TRBV5-5, the J call TRBJ2-2, with D hard to call. CDR3 length: 15 amino acids. Germline CDR1 SGHKS, CDR2 YYEKEE (reference sequence). The V and J ends lost 1 base and 1 base respectively, with 8 bases between them. The CDR3 region is CASSLIAGNTGELFF. DNA of the CDR3: TGTGCCAGCAGCTTGATCGCAGGGAACACCGGGGAGCTGTTTTTT.

This clonotype has a count of ten or more. The chain carries TRBV24-1 and TRBJ2-1; 9 nucleotides match TRBD1. The germline V gene has CDR1 KGHDR and CDR2 SFDVKD. V lost 7 bases, J lost 9 bases, and 9 bases stayed unmatched. This CDR3 is built from 14 residues. CDR3 DNA sequence: TGTGCCACCAGAAGGACAGGGGAGTCCGGTGAGCAGTTCTTC. Its translation: CATRRTGESGEQFF.

The genes are TRBV6-2 or TRBV6-3 and TRBJ2-5; 8 nucleotides line up with TRBD2. Germline assignment: CDR1 MNHEY and CDR2 SVGEGT. The J segment lost 2 bases and the V segment lost 8 bases, leaving 13 bases of the junction unmatched. The CDR3 runs 16 residues. The CDR3 sequence is CASRRPGTRDQETQYF. In nucleotides, the CDR3 is TGTGCCAGCCGCCGCCCCGGGACTAGAGATCAAGAGACCCAGTACTTC.

In its sample, this clonotype was seen many times. This rearrangement joins TRBV20-1 to TRBJ1-2; no firm D call. This CDR3 has 11 amino acids. Trimming left V 5 bases short and J 4 bases short, with 8 bases between. Germline V gene data show CDR1 as DFQATT and CDR2 as SNEGSKA (reference sequence). CDR3 sequence: CSAYISYGYTF. The CDR3 bases are TGCAGTGCTTACATCTCCTATGGCTACACCTTC.

This clonotype was seen more than once but under ten times. The chain carries TRBV11-1 and TRBJ2-1, with 8 bases matching TRBD2. With 5 bases clipped from V and 4 bases from J, the junction kept 4 bases outside the gene matches. The CDR3 is 14 residues long. In germline, CDR1 is SGHAT, CDR2 FQDESV (reference sequence). The CDR3 DNA is TGTGCCAGCAGCCCGGGGGGGGATTACAATGAGCAGTTCTTC. Protein sequence: CASSPGGDYNEQFF.

This clonotype has a count of ten or more. This chain links TRBV7-3 with TRBJ2-3; D might be TRBD1 or TRBD2, each matching 5 bases. The V end was cut by 5 bases, the J end by 7 bases, with 16 bases between. Germline loops: CDR1 SGHTA, CDR2 FQGTGA. This CDR3 contains 14 residues. This CDR3 is CASSLDWGRNTQYF. The CDR3 coding sequence is TGTGCCAGCAGCCTGGACTGGGGCAGGAATACGCAGTATTTT.

In this sample, this clonotype turned up many times. The chain carries TRBV12-3 or TRBV12-4 and TRBJ1-1; tentative D call: TRBD1 (5 bases). The CDR3 covers 14 residues. V lost 0 bases and J lost 10, with 15 bases in between. CDR3 amino acids: CASSLAGPRRVAFF. The CDR3 DNA reads as TGTGCCAGCAGTTTAGCGGGACCCCGGAGGGTAGCTTTCTTT.

This clonotype was detected ten times or more. The V gene is TRBV30, the J gene TRBJ2-1; D ambiguous. Germline values: CDR1 GTSNPN, CDR2 SVGIG (reference sequence). The CDR3 spans 12 residues. Trimming took off 0 bases at V and 7 bases at J, with 7 bases between the two ends. The CDR3, as DNA: TGTGCCTGGAGTGTACAAGGGAATGAGCAGTTCTTC. Translating gives CAWSVQGNEQFF.

This clonotype came up many times. The rearrangement uses TRBV7-9 and TRBJ2-1; a possible D gene is TRBD2 (6 bases). The V gene's germline CDR1 is SEHNR and CDR2 FQNEAQ (reference sequence). The CDR3 spans 15 residues. V was trimmed by 4 bases and J by 7 bases, leaving 17 bases between them. Written as DNA, the CDR3 is TGTGCCAGCAGCTACCTGGGGGGTCCCAGGAATGAGCAGTTCTTC. As protein: CASSYLGGPRNEQFF.